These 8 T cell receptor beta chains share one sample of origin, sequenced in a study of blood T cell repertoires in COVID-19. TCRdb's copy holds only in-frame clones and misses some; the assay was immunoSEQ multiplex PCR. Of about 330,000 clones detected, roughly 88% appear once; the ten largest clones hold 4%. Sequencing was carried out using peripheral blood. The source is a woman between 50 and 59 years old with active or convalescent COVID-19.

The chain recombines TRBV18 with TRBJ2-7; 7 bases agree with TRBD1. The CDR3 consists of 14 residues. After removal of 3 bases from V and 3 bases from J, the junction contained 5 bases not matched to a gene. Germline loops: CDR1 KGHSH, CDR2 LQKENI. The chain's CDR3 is CASSPSSGGYEQYF. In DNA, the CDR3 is TGTGCCAGCTCACCTTCCTCAGGGGGCTACGAGCAGTACTTC.

Here the CDR3 reads CASSWSGPGGYYEQYF. The CDR3 region has the DNA TGTGCCAGCAGTTGGTCGGGGCCCGGGGGGTACTACGAGCAGTACTTC. This rearrangement joins TRBV27 to TRBJ2-7, with 7 nucleotides matching TRBD2. The CDR3 extends over 16 amino acids. J was trimmed by 3 bases and V by 4 bases; bases with no gene match: 12. Germline V gene lookup returns CDR1 MNHEY and CDR2 SMNVEV (reference sequence).

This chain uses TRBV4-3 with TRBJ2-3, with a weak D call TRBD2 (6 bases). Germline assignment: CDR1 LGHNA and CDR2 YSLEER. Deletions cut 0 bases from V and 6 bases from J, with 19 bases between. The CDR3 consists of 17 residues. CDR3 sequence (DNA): TGCGCCAGCAGCCAAGAATGGGTCGGGGCTAGCGCCGATACGCAGTATTTT. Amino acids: CASSQEWVGASADTQYF.

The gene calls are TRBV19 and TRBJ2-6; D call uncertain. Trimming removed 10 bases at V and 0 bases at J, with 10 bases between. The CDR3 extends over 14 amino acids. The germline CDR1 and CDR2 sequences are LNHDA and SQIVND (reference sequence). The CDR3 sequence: CATSLSSGANVLTF. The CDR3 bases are TGTGCCACCTCCCTTAGCTCTGGGGCCAACGTCCTGACTTTC.

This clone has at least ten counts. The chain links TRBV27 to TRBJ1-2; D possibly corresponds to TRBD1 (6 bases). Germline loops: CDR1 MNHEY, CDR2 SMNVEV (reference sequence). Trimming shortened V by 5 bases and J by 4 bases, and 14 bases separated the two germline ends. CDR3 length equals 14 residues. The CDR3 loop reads CASSPRTASYGYTF. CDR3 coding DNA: TGTGCCAGCAGTCCTCGGACAGCAAGCTATGGCTACACCTTC.

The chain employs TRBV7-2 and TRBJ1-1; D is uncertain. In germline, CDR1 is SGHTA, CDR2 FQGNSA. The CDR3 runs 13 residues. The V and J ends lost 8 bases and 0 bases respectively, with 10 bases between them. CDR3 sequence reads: CASQQNMNTEAFF. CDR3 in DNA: TGTGCCAGCCAACAGAACATGAACACTGAAGCTTTCTTT.

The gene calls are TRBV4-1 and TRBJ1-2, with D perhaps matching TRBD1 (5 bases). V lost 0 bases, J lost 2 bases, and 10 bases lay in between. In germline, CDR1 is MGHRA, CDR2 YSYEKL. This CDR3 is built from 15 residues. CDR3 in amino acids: CASSQDLQGNYGYTF. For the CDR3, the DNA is TGCGCCAGCAGCCAAGATCTCCAGGGCAACTATGGCTACACCTTC.

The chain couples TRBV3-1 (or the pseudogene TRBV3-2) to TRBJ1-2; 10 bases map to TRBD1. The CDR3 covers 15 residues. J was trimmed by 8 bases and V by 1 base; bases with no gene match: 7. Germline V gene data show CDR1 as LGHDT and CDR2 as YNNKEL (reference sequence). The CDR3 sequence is CASSQGSDRGLGYTF. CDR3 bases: TGTGCCAGCAGCCAAGGATCAGACAGGGGGCTCGGCTACACCTTC.